These T cell receptor beta chains were read from a single sample in a study of blood T cells in healthy people across ages. TCRdb used MiXCR to reprocess the 5' RACE reads, holding one entry per CDR3 protein. The repertoire holds 950,000 to 1,200,000 distinct CDR3 sequences, with roughly two fifths as singletons. Sequenced input: blood. The receptor source for this set is a man aged 18 to 29 in good health. The CDR3 runs from the conserved cysteine through the conserved F or W. D genes are given only for firm matches. Size tells how often a clone was seen (once, few, many) or the class of an expanded clone, and some rows leave it out.

v_call,clone_size,d_call,j_call,cdr3_aa,cdr3_nt
TRBV28,NA,TRBD1,TRBJ1-2,CASSLGSGTGDYYGYTF,TGTGCCAGCAGTTTAGGTTCCGGGACAGGGGACTACTATGGCTACACCTTC
TRBV28,few,NA,TRBJ1-5,CASSWGQAQPQHF,TGTGCCAGCTCCTGGGGACAAGCCCAGCCCCAGCATTTT
TRBV11-3,NA,NA,TRBJ2-5,CASSSRLEQETQYF,TGTGCCAGCAGCTCGAGACTAGAACAAGAGACCCAGTACTTC
TRBV10-3,NA,NA,TRBJ2-2,CAISESTWELFF,TGTGCCATCAGTGAGTCGACGTGGGAGCTGTTTTTT
TRBV7-2,NA,TRBD1,TRBJ1-5,CASSRTGDGSQPQHF,TGTGCCAGCAGCCGGACAGGAGACGGCAGTCAGCCCCAGCATTTT
TRBV5-1,few,TRBD2,TRBJ2-3,CASSLKSGVGTDTQYF,TGCGCCAGCAGCTTGAAAAGCGGGGTTGGAACAGATACGCAGTATTTT
TRBV20-1,few,TRBD2,TRBJ2-1,CSARVQRETEQFF,TGCAGTGCTAGAGTCCAGCGGGAGACTGAGCAGTTCTTC
TRBV7-2,NA,TRBD2,TRBJ2-3,CASRSNRGGPSTDTQYF,TGTGCCAGCAGATCCAATCGGGGGGGGCCTAGCACAGATACGCAGTATTTT
TRBV7-9,NA,TRBD1,TRBJ1-4,CASSNRYQQGGATNEKLFF,TGTGCCAGCAGCAACCGCTACCAACAGGGGGGGGCAACTAATGAAAAACTGTTTTTT
TRBV21-1,few,NA,TRBJ2-6,CASSKVGSHFSGANVLTF,TGTGCCAGCAGCAAAGTAGGAAGTCATTTCTCTGGGGCCAACGTCCTGACTTTC